Each of the 9 T cell receptor beta chains below was sequenced from the same sample in a study of blood T cell repertoires in COVID-19. Clones were read by immunoSEQ multiplex PCR, and TCRdb kept only the in-frame ones, dropping some. The sample includes almost 55,000 clones, approximately 89% of them seen just once. The material sequenced was peripheral blood. The receptor set was obtained from a human donor in a cohort sampled during active COVID-19.

This chain connects TRBV19 to TRBJ1-5; D gene unclear. Trimming left V 3 bases short and J 6 bases short, with 18 bases between. Germline CDR1 LNHDA, CDR2 SQIVND (reference sequence). CDR3 length: 16 amino acids. CDR3 coding DNA: TGTGCCAGTAGTATCCTCCCGCGGAGGGTAGGTCAGCCCCAGCATTTT. Residues: CASSILPRRVGQPQHF. The variable domain in full, with the rest retrieved from reference TRBV19 and TRBJ1-5, is DGGITQSPKYLFRKEGQNVTLSCEQNLNHDAMYWYRQDPGQGLRLIYYSQIVNDFQKGDIAEGYSVSREKKESFPLTVTSAQKNPTAFYLCASSILPRRVGQPQHFGDGTRLSIL.

The chain joins TRBV7-2 to TRBJ1-2, with TRBD1 as a possible D gene (5 bases). The germline gives CDR1 SGHTA, CDR2 FQGNSA. Trimming stripped 1 base from V and 8 bases from J, with 14 bases between. CDR3 length equals 14 residues. The CDR3 DNA reads as TGTGCCAGCAGCTTAGTCGTAGGGGCGGAGGGCTACACCTTC. This encodes CASSLVVGAEGYTF.

The V gene is TRBV12-3 or TRBV12-4, the J gene TRBJ2-7; a possible D gene is TRBD2 (6 bases). The CDR3 totals 13 residues. Trimming removed 6 bases at V and 7 bases at J, with 16 bases between. CDR3 sequence (DNA): TGTGCCAGCAGGTCGGGAGCCTCGGGGGAGCAGTACTTC. As protein: CASRSGASGEQYF.

The V call is TRBV6-5, the J call TRBJ2-3; D is possibly TRBD2 (5 bases). V lost 6 bases and J lost 2, with 9 bases in between. From germline, CDR1 is MNHEY and CDR2 SVGAGI. This CDR3 has 13 residues. The CDR3: CASSQDFTDTQYF. Written as DNA, the CDR3 is TGTGCCAGCAGCCAGGACTTCACAGATACGCAGTATTTT.

V gene TRBV5-6 combines with J gene TRBJ1-1; 10 positions match TRBD1. The length of the CDR3 is 16 residues. After removal of 3 bases from V and 3 bases from J, the junction contained 8 bases not matched to a gene. CDR1 is SGHDT, CDR2 YYEEEE, per germline. CDR3 sequence (DNA): TGTGCCAGCAGCTGGGGGACAGGGGATGGGGACACTGAAGCTTTCTTT. Protein product: CASSWGTGDGDTEAFF. Full variable domain (missing parts from reference TRBV5-6 and TRBJ1-1): DAGVTQSPTHLIKTRGQQVTLRCSPKSGHDTVSWYQQALGQGPQFIFQYYEEEERQRGNFPDRFSGHQFPNYSSELNVNALLLGDSALYLCASSWGTGDGDTEAFFGQGTRLTVV.

The rearrangement uses TRBV12-3 or TRBV12-4 and TRBJ2-5, with 7 bases lining up with TRBD2. Trimming removed 5 bases from V and 3 bases from J; junction bases left unmatched: 3. The CDR3 extends over 13 amino acids. The CDR3 sequence is CASSLGREETQYF. CDR3 coding DNA: TGTGCCAGCAGTCTGGGGAGGGAAGAGACCCAGTACTTC.

The chain combines TRBV7-9 with TRBJ2-3; 11 positions agree with TRBD2. There are 17 residues in the CDR3. Germline trimming cut 5 bases from V and 2 bases from J; bases unmatched to any gene: 9. Germline CDR1 SEHNR, CDR2 FQNEAQ (reference sequence). This CDR3 is CASSPPSLAGDTDTQYF. The CDR3 DNA reads as TGTGCCAGCAGCCCCCCCTCACTAGCGGGAGACACAGATACGCAGTATTTT. Using reference TRBV7-9 and TRBJ2-3 for the parts outside the CDR3, the full variable domain is DTGVSQNPRHKITKRGQNVTFRCDPISEHNRLYWYRQTLGQGPEFLTYFQNEAQLEKSRLLSDRFSAERPKGSFSTLEIQRTEQGDSAMYLCASSPPSLAGDTDTQYFGPGTRLTVL.

The chain has TRBV7-2 and TRBJ1-2; D ambiguous. Germline V gene lookup returns CDR1 SGHTA and CDR2 FQGNSA. Trimming pared 2 bases from V and 8 bases from J, leaving 6 bases between. This CDR3 spans 11 amino acids. The CDR3 spells CASSLMSGYTF. The CDR3 DNA reads as TGTGCCAGCAGCTTAATGAGCGGCTACACCTTC.

The J gene is TRBJ2-3, the V gene TRBV7-8; D is ambiguous. This CDR3 comprises 15 residues. Germline V gene data show CDR1 as SGHVS and CDR2 as FQNEAQ. V dropped 7 bases and J dropped 1 base, with 15 bases sitting between them. CDR3 in DNA: TGTGCCAGCACCCCGTGGAGACGGCGCACAGATACGCAGTATTTT. The encoded protein is CASTPWRRRTDTQYF.